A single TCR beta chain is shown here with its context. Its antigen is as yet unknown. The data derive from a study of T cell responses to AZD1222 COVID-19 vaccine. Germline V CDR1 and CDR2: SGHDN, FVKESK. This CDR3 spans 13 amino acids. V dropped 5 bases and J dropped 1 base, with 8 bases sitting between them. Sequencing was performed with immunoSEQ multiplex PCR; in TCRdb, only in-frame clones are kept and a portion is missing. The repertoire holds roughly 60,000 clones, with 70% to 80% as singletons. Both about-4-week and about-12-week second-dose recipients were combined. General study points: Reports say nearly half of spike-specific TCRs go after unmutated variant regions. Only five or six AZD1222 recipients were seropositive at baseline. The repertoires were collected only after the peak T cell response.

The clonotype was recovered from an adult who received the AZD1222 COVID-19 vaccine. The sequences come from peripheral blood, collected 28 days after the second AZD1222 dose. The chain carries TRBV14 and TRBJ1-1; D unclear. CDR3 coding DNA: TGTGCCAGCAGCTTGTCTCGGAACACTGAAGCTTTCTTT. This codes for CASSLSRNTEAFF.